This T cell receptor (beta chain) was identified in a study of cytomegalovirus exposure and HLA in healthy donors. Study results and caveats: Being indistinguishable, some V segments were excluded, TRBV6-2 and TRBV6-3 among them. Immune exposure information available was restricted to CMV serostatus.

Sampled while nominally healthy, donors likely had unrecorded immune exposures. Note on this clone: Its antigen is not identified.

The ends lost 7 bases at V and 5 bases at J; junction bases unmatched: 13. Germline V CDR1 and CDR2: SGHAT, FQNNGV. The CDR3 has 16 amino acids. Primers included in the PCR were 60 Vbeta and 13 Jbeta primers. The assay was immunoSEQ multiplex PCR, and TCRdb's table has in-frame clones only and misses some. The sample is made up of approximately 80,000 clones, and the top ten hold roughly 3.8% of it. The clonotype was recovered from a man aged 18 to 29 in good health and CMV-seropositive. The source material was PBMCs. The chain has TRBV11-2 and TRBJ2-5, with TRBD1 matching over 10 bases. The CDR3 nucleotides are TGTGCCAGCACCTCAGGGGACAGGGGATTTGGGGAGACCCAGTACTTC. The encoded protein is CASTSGDRGFGETQYF.